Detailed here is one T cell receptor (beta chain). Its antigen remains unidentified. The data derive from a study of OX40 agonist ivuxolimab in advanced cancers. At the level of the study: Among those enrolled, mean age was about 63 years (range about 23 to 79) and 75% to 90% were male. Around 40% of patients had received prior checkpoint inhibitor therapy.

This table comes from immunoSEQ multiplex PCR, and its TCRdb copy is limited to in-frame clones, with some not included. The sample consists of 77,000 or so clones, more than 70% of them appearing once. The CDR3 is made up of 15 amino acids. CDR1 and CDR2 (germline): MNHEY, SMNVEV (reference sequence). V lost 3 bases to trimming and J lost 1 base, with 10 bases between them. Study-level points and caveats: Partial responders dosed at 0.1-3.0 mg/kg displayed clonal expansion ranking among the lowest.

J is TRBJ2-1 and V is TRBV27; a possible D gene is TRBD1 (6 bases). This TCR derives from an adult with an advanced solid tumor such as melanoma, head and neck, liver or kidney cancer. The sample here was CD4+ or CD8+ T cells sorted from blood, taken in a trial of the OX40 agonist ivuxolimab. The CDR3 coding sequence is TGTGCCAGCAGTTTTGACAGGCTATCCTACAATGAGCAGTTCTTC. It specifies CASSFDRLSYNEQFF.